This T cell receptor (beta chain) emerged from a study of blood T cell repertoires in COVID-19. Study-wide context: Sources were T cells, B-cell-depleted T cells, or PBMCs; the material itself was cDNA or gDNA.

Recruits, aged roughly 18 to 95 years, lived in 24 US areas. Cohorts were determined from participant-reported clinical history. The CDR3 extends over 13 amino acids. CDR1 is LNHDA and CDR2 is SQIVND in the germline V gene (reference sequence). V gave up 1 base and J gave up 4 bases, with 7 bases separating them. As originally analysed: Amplifying reference gene primers gave estimates of nucleated cell counts. Generated by immunoSEQ multiplex PCR, the TCRdb table keeps only in-frame clones and is missing some. The D gene and trimming were derived from the DNA, and the V and J assignments and clone size from that table. The table has about 380,000 clones, 88% seen once.

The chain links TRBV19 to TRBJ2-5; D gene uncertain. The clonotype comes from a woman younger than 30 who had recovered from COVID-19. The sequenced sample was PBMCs or T cells enriched from blood (not recorded which). The CDR3 nucleotides are TGTGCCAGTAGTATAGTTGAAGCAGAGACCCAGTACTTC. This gives the protein CASSIVEAETQYF.